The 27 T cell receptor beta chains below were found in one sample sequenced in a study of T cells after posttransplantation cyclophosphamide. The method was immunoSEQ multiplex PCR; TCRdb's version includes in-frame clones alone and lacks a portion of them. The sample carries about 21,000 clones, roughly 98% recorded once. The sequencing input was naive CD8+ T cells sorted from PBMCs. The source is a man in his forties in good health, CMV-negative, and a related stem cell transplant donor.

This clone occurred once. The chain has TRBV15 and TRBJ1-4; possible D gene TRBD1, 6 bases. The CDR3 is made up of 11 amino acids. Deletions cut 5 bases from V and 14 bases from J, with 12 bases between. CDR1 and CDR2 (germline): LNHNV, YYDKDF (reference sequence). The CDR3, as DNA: TGTGCCACCAGCGTCCAGGGGAACCTGTTTTTT. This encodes CATSVQGNLFF. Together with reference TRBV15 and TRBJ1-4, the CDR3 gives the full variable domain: DAMVIQNPRYQVTQFGKPVTLSCSQTLNHNVMYWYQQKSSQAPKLLFHYYDKDFNNEADTPDNFQSRRPNTSFCFLDIRSPGLGDTAMYLCATSVQGNLFFGSGTQLSVL.

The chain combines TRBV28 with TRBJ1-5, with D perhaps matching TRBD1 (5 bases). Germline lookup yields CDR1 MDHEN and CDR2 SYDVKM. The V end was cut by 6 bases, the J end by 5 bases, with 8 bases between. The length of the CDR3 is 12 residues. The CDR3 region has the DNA TGTGCCAGCAGCTTACAGGATCAGCCCCAGCATTTT. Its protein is CASSLQDQPQHF.

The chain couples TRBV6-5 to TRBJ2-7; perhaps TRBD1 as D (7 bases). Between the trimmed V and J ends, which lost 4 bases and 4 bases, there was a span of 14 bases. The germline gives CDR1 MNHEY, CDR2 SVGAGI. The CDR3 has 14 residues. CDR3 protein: CASSLGQGGYEQYF. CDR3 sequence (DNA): TGTGCCAGCAGTTTGGGTCAGGGGGGTTACGAGCAGTACTTC.

The CDR3 here is CASSETGYLEPQHF. In nucleotides, the CDR3 is TGTGCCAGCAGTGAAACCGGATACCTAGAGCCCCAGCATTTT. The V gene is TRBV6-1, the J gene TRBJ1-5; no reliable D call. Trimming left V 2 bases short and J 8 bases short, with 13 bases between. The CDR3 extends over 14 amino acids. CDR1 is MNHNS, CDR2 SASEGT, per germline.

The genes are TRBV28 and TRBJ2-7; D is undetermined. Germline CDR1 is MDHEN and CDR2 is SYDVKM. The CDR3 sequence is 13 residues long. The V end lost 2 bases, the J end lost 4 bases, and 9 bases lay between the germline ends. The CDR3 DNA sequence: TGTGCCAGCAGTTTAAACCCTACTTACGAGCAGTACTTC. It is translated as CASSLNPTYEQYF.

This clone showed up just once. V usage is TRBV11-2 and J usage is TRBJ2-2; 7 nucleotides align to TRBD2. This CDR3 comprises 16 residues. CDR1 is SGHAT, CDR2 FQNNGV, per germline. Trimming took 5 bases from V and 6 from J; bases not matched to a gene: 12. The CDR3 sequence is CASSPAHQAGAGELFF. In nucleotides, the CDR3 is TGTGCCAGCAGCCCGGCCCACCAGGCGGGAGCCGGGGAGCTGTTTTTT.

The CDR3 spells CASSSTGTIVFGELFF. The CDR3 bases are TGTGCCAGCAGCTCCACCGGGACTATTGTTTTCGGGGAGCTGTTTTTT. The chain employs TRBV9 and TRBJ2-2, with 7 bases lining up with TRBD2. J was trimmed by 7 bases and V by 4 bases; bases with no gene match: 13. Germline lookup yields CDR1 SGDLS and CDR2 YYNGEE. This CDR3 is 16 amino acids long. Drawing the rest from reference TRBV9 and TRBJ2-2, the complete variable domain is DSGVTQTPKHLITATGQRVTLRCSPRSGDLSVYWYQQSLDQGLQFLIQYYNGEERAKGNILERFSAQQFPDLHSELNLSSLELGDSALYFCASSSTGTIVFGELFFGEGSRLTVL.

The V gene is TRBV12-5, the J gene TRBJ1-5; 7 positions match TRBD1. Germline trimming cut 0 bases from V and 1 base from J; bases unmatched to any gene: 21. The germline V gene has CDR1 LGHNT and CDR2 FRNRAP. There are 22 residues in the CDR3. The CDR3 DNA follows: TGTGCTAGTGGTTTGGTAAGTCCCCGGGACAGAGCCCTTAGGCGGAGCAATCAGCCCCAGCATTTT. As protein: CASGLVSPRDRALRRSNQPQHF.

DNA for the CDR3: TGTGCCAGCAGTTCCACAGGGAATGAGCAGTTCTTC. Protein product: CASSSTGNEQFF. The genes are TRBV6-5 and TRBJ2-1; D is perhaps TRBD1 (6 bases). The V gene's germline CDR1 is MNHEY and CDR2 SVGAGI. This CDR3 region has 12 residues. The V and J ends lost 4 bases and 7 bases respectively, with 8 bases between them.

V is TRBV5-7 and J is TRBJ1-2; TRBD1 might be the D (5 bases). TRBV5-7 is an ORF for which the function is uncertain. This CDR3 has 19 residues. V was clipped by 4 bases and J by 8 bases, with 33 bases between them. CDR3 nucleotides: TGTGCCAGCAGCCCCCCCTGTGGGGGGTGTGCTCCCCAACCCTGGGGCTACACCTTC. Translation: CASSPPCGGCAPQPWGYTF.

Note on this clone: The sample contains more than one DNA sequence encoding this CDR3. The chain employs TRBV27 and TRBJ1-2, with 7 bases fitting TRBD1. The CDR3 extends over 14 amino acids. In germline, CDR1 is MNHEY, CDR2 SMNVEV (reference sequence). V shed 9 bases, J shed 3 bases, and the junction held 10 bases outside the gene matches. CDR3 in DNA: TGTGCCAGTAGTCCCAGGGGGGCCCACTATGGCTACACCTTC. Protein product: CASSPRGAHYGYTF.

The CDR3 protein is CASSSSYEQYF. The CDR3, as DNA: TGTGCCAGCAGCTCCTCCTACGAGCAGTACTTC. The chain joins TRBV5-4 to TRBJ2-5; D is unresolved. The J call may not be correct, given that the DNA end is closer to TRBJ2-7. The germline V gene has CDR1 SGHNT and CDR2 YYREEE (reference sequence). This CDR3 is 11 amino acids long.

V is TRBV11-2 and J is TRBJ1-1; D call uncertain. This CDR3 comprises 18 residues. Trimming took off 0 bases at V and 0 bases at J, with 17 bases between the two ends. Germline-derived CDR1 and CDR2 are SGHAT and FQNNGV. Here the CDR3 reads CASSLDNWARNMNTEAFF. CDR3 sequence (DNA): TGTGCCAGCAGCTTAGATAATTGGGCCCGGAACATGAACACTGAAGCTTTCTTT.

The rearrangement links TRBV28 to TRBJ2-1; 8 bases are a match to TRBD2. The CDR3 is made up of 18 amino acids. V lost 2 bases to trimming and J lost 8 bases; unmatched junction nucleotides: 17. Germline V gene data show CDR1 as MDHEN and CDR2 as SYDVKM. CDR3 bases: TGTGCCAGCAGTTTACCTTTAGCGGGAAGGGGGTTGTTGGATGAGCAGTTCTTC. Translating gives CASSLPLAGRGLLDEQFF.

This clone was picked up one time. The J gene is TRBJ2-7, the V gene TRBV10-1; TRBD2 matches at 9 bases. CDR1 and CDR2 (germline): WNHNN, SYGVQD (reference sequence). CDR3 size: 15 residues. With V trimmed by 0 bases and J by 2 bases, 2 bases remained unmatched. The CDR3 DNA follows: TGCGCCAGCAGTGAGTCGCGGGAGGGCCCCTACGAGCAGTACTTC. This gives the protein CASSESREGPYEQYF.

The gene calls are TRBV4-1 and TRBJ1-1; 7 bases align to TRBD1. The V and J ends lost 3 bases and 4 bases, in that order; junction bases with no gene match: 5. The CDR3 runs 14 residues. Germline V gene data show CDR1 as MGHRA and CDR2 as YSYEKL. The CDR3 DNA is TGCGCCAGCAGCCAGAACCGGGACAGCACTGAAGCTTTCTTT. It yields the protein CASSQNRDSTEAFF.

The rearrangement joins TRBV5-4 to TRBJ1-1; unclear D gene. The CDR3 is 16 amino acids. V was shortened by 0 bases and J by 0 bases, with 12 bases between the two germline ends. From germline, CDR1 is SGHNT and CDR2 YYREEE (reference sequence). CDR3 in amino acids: CASSLGAGRLNTEAFF. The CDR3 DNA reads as TGTGCCAGCAGCTTGGGTGCAGGCAGATTGAACACTGAAGCTTTCTTT. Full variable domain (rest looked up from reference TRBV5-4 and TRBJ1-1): ETGVTQSPTHLIKTRGQQVTLRCSSQSGHNTVSWYQQALGQGPQFIFQYYREEENGRGNFPPRFSGLQFPNYSSELNVNALELDDSALYLCASSLGAGRLNTEAFFGQGTRLTVV.

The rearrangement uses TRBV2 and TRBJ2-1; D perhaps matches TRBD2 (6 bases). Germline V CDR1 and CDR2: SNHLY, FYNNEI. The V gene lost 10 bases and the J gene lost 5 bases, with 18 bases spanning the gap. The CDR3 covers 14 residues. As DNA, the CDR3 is TGTGCCACCAAGGAGGGGACTGGAGACAATGAGCAGTTCTTC. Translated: CATKEGTGDNEQFF.

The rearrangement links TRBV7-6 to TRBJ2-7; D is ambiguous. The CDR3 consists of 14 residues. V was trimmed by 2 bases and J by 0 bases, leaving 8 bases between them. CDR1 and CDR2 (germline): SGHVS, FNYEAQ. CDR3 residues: CASSLIPDSYEQYF. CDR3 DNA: TGTGCCAGCAGCTTAATACCAGACTCCTACGAGCAGTACTTC.

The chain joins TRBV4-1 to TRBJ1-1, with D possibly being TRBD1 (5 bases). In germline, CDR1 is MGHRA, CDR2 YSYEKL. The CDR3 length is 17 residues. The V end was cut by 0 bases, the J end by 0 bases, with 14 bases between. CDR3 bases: TGCGCCAGCAGCCAAGATCAGGGCGGCCCTATGAACACTGAAGCTTTCTTT. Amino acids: CASSQDQGGPMNTEAFF.

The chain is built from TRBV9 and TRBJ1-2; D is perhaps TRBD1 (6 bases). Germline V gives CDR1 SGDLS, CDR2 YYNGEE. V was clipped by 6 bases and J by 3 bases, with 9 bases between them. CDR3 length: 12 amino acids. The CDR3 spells CASTGADYGYTF. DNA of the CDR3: TGTGCCAGCACAGGGGCTGACTATGGCTACACCTTC. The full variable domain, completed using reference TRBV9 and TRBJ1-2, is DSGVTQTPKHLITATGQRVTLRCSPRSGDLSVYWYQQSLDQGLQFLIQYYNGEERAKGNILERFSAQQFPDLHSELNLSSLELGDSALYFCASTGADYGYTFGSGTRLTVV.

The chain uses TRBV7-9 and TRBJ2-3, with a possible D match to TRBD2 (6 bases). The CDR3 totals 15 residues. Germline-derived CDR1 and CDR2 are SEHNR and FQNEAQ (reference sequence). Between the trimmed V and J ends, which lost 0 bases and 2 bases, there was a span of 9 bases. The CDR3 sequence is CASSLAGGVTDTQYF. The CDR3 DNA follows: TGTGCCAGCAGCTTAGCGGGGGGAGTCACAGATACGCAGTATTTT.

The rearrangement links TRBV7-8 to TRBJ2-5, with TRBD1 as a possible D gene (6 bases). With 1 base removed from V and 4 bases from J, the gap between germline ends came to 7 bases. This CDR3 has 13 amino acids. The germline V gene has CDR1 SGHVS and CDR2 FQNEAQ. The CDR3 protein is CASSLGGLETQYF. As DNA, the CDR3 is TGTGCCAGCAGCTTAGGGGGGCTAGAGACCCAGTACTTC.

This CDR3 is CSVDETSGKNEQFF. The DNA of the CDR3 is TGCAGCGTTGACGAGACTAGCGGGAAGAATGAGCAGTTCTTC. This sequence joins TRBV29-1 and TRBJ2-1, with TRBD2 matching 11 bases. The CDR3 has 14 amino acids. The V and J ends lost 3 bases and 7 bases, in that order; junction bases with no gene match: 5. Germline CDR1 SQVTM, CDR2 ANQGSEA.

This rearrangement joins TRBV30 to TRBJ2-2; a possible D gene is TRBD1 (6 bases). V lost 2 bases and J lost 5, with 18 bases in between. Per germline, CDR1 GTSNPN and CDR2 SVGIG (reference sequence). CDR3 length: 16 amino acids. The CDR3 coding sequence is TGTGCCTGGAGTCCTTCATTCAGGGGAGAAACCGGGGAGCTGTTTTTT. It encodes CAWSPSFRGETGELFF. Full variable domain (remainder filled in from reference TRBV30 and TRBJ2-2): SQTIHQWPATLVQPVGSPLSLECTVEGTSNPNLYWYRQAAGRGLQLLFYSVGIGQISSEVPQNLSASRPQDRQFILSSKKLLLSDSGFYLCAWSPSFRGETGELFFGEGSRLTVL.

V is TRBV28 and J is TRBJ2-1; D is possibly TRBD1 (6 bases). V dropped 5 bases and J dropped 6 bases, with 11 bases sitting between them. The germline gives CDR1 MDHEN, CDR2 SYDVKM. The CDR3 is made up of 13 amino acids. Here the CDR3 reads CASSVRGGNEQFF. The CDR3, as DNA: TGTGCCAGCAGTGTCAGGGGTGGCAATGAGCAGTTCTTC.

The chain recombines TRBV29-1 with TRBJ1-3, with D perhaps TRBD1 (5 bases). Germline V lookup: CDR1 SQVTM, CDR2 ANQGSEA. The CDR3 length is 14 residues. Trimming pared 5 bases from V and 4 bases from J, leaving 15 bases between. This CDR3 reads CSVTGGIRGNTIYF. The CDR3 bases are TGCAGCGTTACGGGGGGTATTAGGGGAAACACCATATATTTT.